These 18 T cell receptor beta chains share one sample of origin, sequenced in a study of blood T cell repertoires in COVID-19. TCRdb's table, derived via immunoSEQ multiplex PCR, lists solely in-frame clones and lacks some. The table includes about 81,000 clones, roughly 90% detected once. The specimen was peripheral blood. Receptor source: a man aged 70-80 years with active or convalescent COVID-19.

V usage is TRBV7-9 and J usage is TRBJ1-1; D ambiguous. The CDR3 runs to 14 residues. CDR1 and CDR2 (germline): SEHNR, FQNEAQ (reference sequence). V dropped 4 bases and J dropped 0 bases, with 9 bases sitting between them. The CDR3 sequence is CASSSLTLNTEAFF. For the CDR3, the DNA is TGTGCCAGCAGCTCCTTAACTCTGAACACTGAAGCTTTCTTT.

As for this clone: Other DNA sequences of this sample code for an identical CDR3. The rearrangement uses TRBV30 and TRBJ1-1, with D uncertain. In germline, CDR1 is GTSNPN, CDR2 SVGIG (reference sequence). Trimming took 0 bases from V and 2 from J, leaving 7 bases between them. The CDR3 is 13 residues long. DNA for the CDR3: TGTGCCTGGAGTGTTCGGGGTAACACTGAAGCTTTCTTT. Translating it yields CAWSVRGNTEAFF.

This sequence joins TRBV7-9 and TRBJ1-2; D is ambiguous. V was cut by 3 bases and J by 0 bases, with 5 bases left in between. Germline CDR1 SEHNR, CDR2 FQNEAQ (reference sequence). The CDR3 runs to 13 residues. The CDR3 region has the DNA TGTGCCAGCAGCTTCTCAGCTAACTATGGCTACACCTTC. This sequence encodes CASSFSANYGYTF.

V usage is TRBV6-1 and J usage is TRBJ1-6, with D possibly TRBD1 on 5 matching bases. V was shortened by 4 bases and J by 0 bases, with 13 bases between the two germline ends. The CDR3 is 17 amino acids. The V gene's germline CDR1 is MNHNS and CDR2 SASEGT. The CDR3 reads CASSAGHRSSYNSPLHF. Here the CDR3 DNA reads TGTGCCAGCAGTGCAGGACACCGGAGCTCCTATAATTCACCCCTCCACTTT.

The chain links TRBV4-3 to TRBJ2-1; 9 nucleotides align to TRBD2. Germline assignment: CDR1 LGHNA and CDR2 YSLEER. Unmatched junction bases numbered 3, after V lost 0 bases and J lost 0 bases. This CDR3 is 17 amino acids long. CDR3 protein: CASSQDPAGGSYNEQFF. The CDR3 bases are TGCGCCAGCAGCCAAGATCCAGCGGGGGGCTCCTACAATGAGCAGTTCTTC.

J is TRBJ2-3 and V is TRBV20-1, with D possibly matching TRBD2 (5 bases). CDR1 and CDR2 (germline): DFQATT, SNEGSKA (reference sequence). The CDR3 extends over 11 amino acids. Trimming left V 5 bases short and J 9 bases short, with 12 bases between. The CDR3 DNA reads TGCAGTGCTCCCTACAGCGGAACGCAGTATTTT. Translation gives CSAPYSGTQYF.

The chain combines TRBV10-3 with TRBJ1-1; D gene uncertain. Deletions cut 8 bases from V and 4 bases from J, with 14 bases between. The CDR3 has 13 residues. From germline, CDR1 is ENHRY and CDR2 SYGVKD. CDR3: CAIAGSWSTEAFF. As DNA, the CDR3 is TGTGCCATCGCCGGAAGTTGGAGCACTGAAGCTTTCTTT.

The chain's CDR3 is CAWSTGTVNQPQHF. In DNA, the CDR3 is TGTGCCTGGAGTACCGGGACAGTCAATCAGCCCCAGCATTTT. The gene calls are TRBV30 and TRBJ1-5; 7 positions match TRBD1. Germline assignment: CDR1 GTSNPN and CDR2 SVGIG (reference sequence). Trimming removed 2 bases from V and 3 bases from J; junction bases left unmatched: 4. The CDR3 is 14 residues long.

This chain uses TRBV4-3 with TRBJ1-2; D unclear. The CDR3 has 15 amino acids. V dropped 2 bases and J dropped 0 bases, with 10 bases sitting between them. The germline CDR1 and CDR2 sequences are LGHNA and YSLEER. The CDR3 DNA is TGCGCCAGCAGCCAATATCGGGGTTCTAACTATGGCTACACCTTC. Translating it yields CASSQYRGSNYGYTF.

This chain uses TRBV6-2 or TRBV6-3 with TRBJ1-5; D might be TRBD1 (6 bases). Trimming pared 5 bases from V and 9 bases from J, leaving 20 bases between. The CDR3 extends over 15 amino acids. Germline CDR1 is MNHEY and CDR2 is SVGEGT. The CDR3 DNA follows: TGTGCCAGCAGTCGACAGGCGTCCTCTTCAGGGCCCCAGCATTTT. It translates to CASSRQASSSGPQHF.

This sequence joins TRBV18 and TRBJ2-5; D perhaps matches TRBD1 (5 bases). Deletions cut 2 bases from V and 0 bases from J, with 7 bases between. This CDR3 comprises 14 residues. Looked up from germline, CDR1 is KGHSH and CDR2 is LQKENI. CDR3 nucleotides: TGTGCCAGCTCACCAGACAGCTACCAAGAGACCCAGTACTTC. Translation: CASSPDSYQETQYF.

The rearrangement links TRBV19 to TRBJ2-2, with D uncertain. This CDR3 spans 15 amino acids. With 3 bases removed from V and 1 base from J, the gap between germline ends came to 9 bases. Germline CDR1 and CDR2: LNHDA and SQIVND (reference sequence). The CDR3 here is CASSMETKNTGELFF. The CDR3 DNA sequence: TGTGCCAGTAGTATGGAGACCAAGAACACCGGGGAGCTGTTTTTT.

The rearrangement joins TRBV5-6 to TRBJ2-7, with D tentatively TRBD1 (8 bases). From germline, CDR1 is SGHDT and CDR2 YYEEEE. Trimming stripped 4 bases from V and 0 bases from J, with 23 bases between. This CDR3 is 18 amino acids long. For the CDR3, the DNA is TGTGCCAGCAGCCCAAGGACAGGGAGGGGCCTCTCCTCCTACGAGCAGTACTTC. Protein: CASSPRTGRGLSSYEQYF.

The sample holds one count of this clone. The V gene is TRBV9, the J gene TRBJ1-6; TRBD1 matches at 7 bases. J gave up 7 bases and V 6 bases, and 7 bases lay outside the gene matches. This CDR3 is built from 14 residues. Germline CDR1 SGDLS, CDR2 YYNGEE. The CDR3 spells CASTPGGGNSPLHF. DNA for the CDR3: TGTGCCAGCACCCCCGGAGGGGGCAATTCACCCCTCCACTTT.

V gene TRBV4-3 combines with J gene TRBJ2-5, with 7 bases that match TRBD1. The CDR3 is made up of 13 amino acids. Germline trimming cut 8 bases from V and 5 bases from J; bases unmatched to any gene: 8. Germline V gene lookup returns CDR1 LGHNA and CDR2 YSLEER. The chain's CDR3 is CASSDRSGETQYF. DNA of the CDR3: TGCGCCAGCTCGGACAGGTCGGGGGAGACCCAGTACTTC.

The V call is TRBV15, the J call TRBJ2-2, with D unclear. This CDR3 contains 15 residues. Germline lookup yields CDR1 LNHNV and CDR2 YYDKDF (reference sequence). Deletions cut 0 bases from V and 4 bases from J, with 9 bases between. CDR3 DNA: TGTGCCACCAGCAGAGAAGTGAGCGCCACCGGGGAGCTGTTTTTT. It translates to CATSREVSATGELFF. The variable domain in full, completed from reference TRBV15 and TRBJ2-2, reads DAMVIQNPRYQVTQFGKPVTLSCSQTLNHNVMYWYQQKSSQAPKLLFHYYDKDFNNEADTPDNFQSRRPNTSFCFLDIRSPGLGDTAMYLCATSREVSATGELFFGEGSRLTVL.

The rearrangement joins TRBV6-5 to TRBJ1-1, with D possibly matching TRBD1 (5 bases). V shed 3 bases and J shed 5 bases, with 16 bases lying between them. Germline CDR1 is MNHEY and CDR2 is SVGAGI. This CDR3 region has 15 residues. The CDR3 nucleotides read TGTGCCAGCAGTTATCTGGGGACTGGGAGAACTGAAGCTTTCTTT. The encoded protein is CASSYLGTGRTEAFF.

The rearrangement joins TRBV19 to TRBJ1-6; weak D call: TRBD1 (5 bases). The CDR3 spans 15 residues. Trimming left V 1 base short and J 10 bases short, with 14 bases between. Germline-derived CDR1 and CDR2 are LNHDA and SQIVND (reference sequence). The CDR3 region is CASSIGARGGSPLHF. The CDR3 DNA sequence: TGTGCCAGTAGTATAGGGGCAAGGGGAGGCTCACCCCTCCACTTT.